This record looks at one TCR beta chain sequence and its context. Profiled with immunoSEQ multiplex PCR; TCRdb holds only in-frame clones, not every one. Of around 100,000 clones in the sample, around nine tenths are singletons; the top ten hold about 1.5%. The source of the sample is a study of T cells after somatic rescue of genetic block. From germline, CDR1 is GTSNPN and CDR2 SVGIG (reference sequence). The CDR3 extends over 12 amino acids. V lost 5 bases to trimming and J lost 7 bases; unmatched junction nucleotides: 5. The chain is built from TRBV30 and TRBJ2-1, with 7 bases identical to TRBD2. This clonotype was obtained from a woman younger than 30. Sample: peripheral blood mononuclear cells (PBMCs). The CDR3 DNA follows: TGTGCCTGGGGGGACTACAGGAATGAGCAGTTCTTC. Translation: CAWGDYRNEQFF.